This passage covers 2 T cell receptor beta chains from one sample sequenced in a study of molecular identifiers for immune sequencing clone quantification. Each CDR3 protein gets one entry after TCRdb re-called the PCR reads with MiXCR. The data show tens of thousands of distinct CDR3 sequences, with roughly 18% seen just once and roughly 1.5% held by the top ten. Input material: naive CD8+ T cells from blood, with Jurkat cell RNA spiked in. Regarding subset: FACS-sorted CD8+CD4-CCR7+CD45RA+ naive T cells. The receptors derive from a human donor in good health. Some libraries in this study had Jurkat cell RNA spiked in.

This clonotype was seen ten or more times. The chain links TRBV6-2 or TRBV6-3 to TRBJ2-7; no firm D call. Germline loops: CDR1 MNHEY, CDR2 SVGEGT. The CDR3 extends over 12 amino acids. The V and J ends lost 7 bases and 0 bases respectively, with 7 bases between them. The CDR3 loop is CASKWSSYEQYF. The CDR3, as DNA: TGTGCCAGCAAATGGTCCTCCTACGAGCAGTACTTC.

Comment on this clonotype: One end of the junction fails to match germline, which may point to a read error. The rearrangement links TRBV11-2 to TRBJ2-6; D is undetermined. The germline CDR1 and CDR2 sequences are SGHAT and FQNNGV. The CDR3 spans 15 residues. This chain's CDR3 is CASGLSGSGANVLTF. The CDR3 DNA reads TGTGCCAGCGGCTTATCCGGTAGTGGGGCCAACGTCCTGACTTTC.